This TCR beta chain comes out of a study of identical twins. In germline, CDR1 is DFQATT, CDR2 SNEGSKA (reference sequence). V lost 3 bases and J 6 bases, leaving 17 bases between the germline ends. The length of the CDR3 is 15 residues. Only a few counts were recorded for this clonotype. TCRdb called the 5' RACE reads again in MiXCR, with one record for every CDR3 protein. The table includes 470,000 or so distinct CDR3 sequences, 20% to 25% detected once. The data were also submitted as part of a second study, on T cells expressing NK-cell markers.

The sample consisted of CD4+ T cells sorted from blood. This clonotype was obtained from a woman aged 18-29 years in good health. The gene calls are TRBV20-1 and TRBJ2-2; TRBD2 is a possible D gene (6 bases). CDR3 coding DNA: TGCAGTGCTAGGAAGGCGGGACGCCGGGCCGGGGAGCTGTTTTTT. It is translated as CSARKAGRRAGELFF.